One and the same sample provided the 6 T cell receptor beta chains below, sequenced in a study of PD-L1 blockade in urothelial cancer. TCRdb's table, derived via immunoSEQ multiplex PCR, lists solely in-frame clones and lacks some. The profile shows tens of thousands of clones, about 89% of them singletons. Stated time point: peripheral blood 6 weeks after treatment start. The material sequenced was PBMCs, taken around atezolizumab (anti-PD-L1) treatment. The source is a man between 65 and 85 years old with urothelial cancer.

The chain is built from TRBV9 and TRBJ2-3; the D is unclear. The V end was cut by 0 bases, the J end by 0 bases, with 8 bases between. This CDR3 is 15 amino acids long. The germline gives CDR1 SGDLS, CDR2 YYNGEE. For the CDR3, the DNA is TGTGCCAGCAGCGTAGGTAGCACTAGCACAGATACGCAGTATTTT. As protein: CASSVGSTSTDTQYF.

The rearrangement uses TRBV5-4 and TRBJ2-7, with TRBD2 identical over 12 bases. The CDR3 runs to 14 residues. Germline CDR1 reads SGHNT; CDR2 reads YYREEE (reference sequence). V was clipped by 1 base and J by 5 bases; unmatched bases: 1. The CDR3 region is CASSLRLAGDEQYF. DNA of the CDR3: TGTGCCAGCAGCTTGCGACTAGCGGGAGACGAGCAGTACTTC.

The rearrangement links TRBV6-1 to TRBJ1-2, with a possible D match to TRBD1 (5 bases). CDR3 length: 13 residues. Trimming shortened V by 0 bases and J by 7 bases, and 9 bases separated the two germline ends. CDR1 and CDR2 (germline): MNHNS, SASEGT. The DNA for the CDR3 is TGTGCCAGCAGTGAAGCCGGGGGGTTTGGCTACACCTTC. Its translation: CASSEAGGFGYTF.

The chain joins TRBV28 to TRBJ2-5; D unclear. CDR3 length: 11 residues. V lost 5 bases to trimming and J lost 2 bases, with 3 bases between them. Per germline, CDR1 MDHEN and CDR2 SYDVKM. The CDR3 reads CASSPQETQYF. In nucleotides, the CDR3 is TGTGCCAGCAGTCCACAAGAGACCCAGTACTTC.

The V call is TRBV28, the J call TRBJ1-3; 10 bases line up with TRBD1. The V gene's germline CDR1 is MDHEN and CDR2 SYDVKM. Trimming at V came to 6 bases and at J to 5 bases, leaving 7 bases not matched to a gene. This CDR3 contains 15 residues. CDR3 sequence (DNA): TGTGCCAGCAGAGAGACAGGGGGCGAACGAAACACCATATATTTT. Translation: CASRETGGERNTIYF.

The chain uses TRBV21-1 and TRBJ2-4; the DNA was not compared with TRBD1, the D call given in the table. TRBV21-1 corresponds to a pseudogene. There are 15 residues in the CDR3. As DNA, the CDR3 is TGTGCCAGCAGCAAAGGGGACAAAGCCAAAAACATTCAGTACTTC. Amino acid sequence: CASSKGDKAKNIQYF.